This T cell receptor (beta chain) was observed in a study of a mutant IDH1 vaccine in newly diagnosed glioma. Study-wide background: An approximately 62% male, approximately 40% female split and a mean age of around 41 years characterized treated patients.

The time point: week 23, last vaccination. Doses comprised 300 ug of mutant IDH1 20-mer peptide each, plus topical imiquimod. Study-level points and caveats: Across multiple MHC alleles, around 92% of patients had vaccine-induced responses.

Libraries were prepared by immunoSEQ multiplex PCR; TCRdb keeps only in-frame clonotypes and omits some of them. Seen here are 50,000 to 85,000 clones, 84% observed once, and the top ten hold about 14%. Remarks on this clone: Antigen: not known.

Germline V gene sequence: CDR1 SGHRS, CDR2 YFSETQ. Between the trimmed V and J ends, which lost 0 bases and 4 bases, there was a span of 7 bases. The CDR3 totals 13 residues. This rearrangement joins TRBV5-1 to TRBJ1-2, with D possibly TRBD1 on 6 matching bases. The sequenced sample was PBMCs, obtained from a glioma patient whose treatment included an IDH1 peptide vaccine. The receptor was derived from a man aged 18 to 29 with glioma. CDR3 DNA sequence: TGCGCCAGCAGCTTGGCGGACAGCTATGGCTACACCTTC. Residues: CASSLADSYGYTF.